These T cell receptor beta chains were read from a single sample in a study of blood T cell repertoires in COVID-19. Sequenced by immunoSEQ multiplex PCR; TCRdb stores in-frame clones only, minus some. This table has 150,000 to 200,000 clones, about 88% appearing once. Sequencing used PBMCs or T cells enriched from blood (not recorded which). Receptors originate from a human donor with acute COVID-19. The donor label of this sample is uncertain. Each CDR3 is given with its conserved first and last residue. Each record gives: CDR3 DNA, CDR3 protein, clone size, D gene, J gene, V gene. D genes are given only for firm matches. Rows give clone size only sometimes, using once, few, many, or a class for an expanded clone.

CDR3 DNA: TGTGCCAGCAGCACCTTAGCGGGGGGAATCTACGAGCAGTACTTC
CDR3 protein: CASSTLAGGIYEQYF
clone size: .
D gene: TRBD2
J gene: TRBJ2-7
V gene: TRBV7-9

CDR3 DNA: TGTGCCAGCTCACCATTGGAGTACGAGCAGTTCTTC
CDR3 protein: CASSPLEYEQFF
clone size: once
D gene: .
J gene: TRBJ2-1
V gene: TRBV18

CDR3 DNA: TGCGCCAGCAGCCAGGGTCTAGCGGGGGGCCGCTCCTACAATGAGCAGTTCTTC
CDR3 protein: CASSQGLAGGRSYNEQFF
clone size: .
D gene: TRBD2
J gene: TRBJ2-1
V gene: TRBV4-1

CDR3 DNA: TGCGCCAGCAGCTTCCGACAGGGCTACGAGCAGTACTTC
CDR3 protein: CASSFRQGYEQYF
clone size: .
D gene: TRBD1
J gene: TRBJ2-7
V gene: TRBV5-1

CDR3 DNA: TGTGCCAGCAGCTTAGTCGGCAGGGAAGGTGAAAAACTGTTTTTT
CDR3 protein: CASSLVGREGEKLFF
clone size: .
D gene: .
J gene: TRBJ1-4
V gene: TRBV7-9

CDR3 DNA: TGTGCCACCAGTGATTGGCCAAAATCCTACGAGCAGTACTTC
CDR3 protein: CATSDWPKSYEQYF
clone size: .
D gene: .
J gene: TRBJ2-7
V gene: TRBV24-1

CDR3 DNA: TGTGCCAGCTCACCACAGGGGGACAGGAGATACACTGAAGCTTTCTTT
CDR3 protein: CASSPQGDRRYTEAFF
clone size: once
D gene: TRBD1
J gene: TRBJ1-1
V gene: TRBV18

CDR3 DNA: TGTGCCACCAGTGATCCGCACAGGGCCGAGCAGTTCTTC
CDR3 protein: CATSDPHRAEQFF
clone size: .
D gene: .
J gene: TRBJ2-1
V gene: TRBV24-1

CDR3 DNA: TGTGCCAGTAGACTAGCGGGGGACTACAATGAGCAGTTCTTC
CDR3 protein: CASRLAGDYNEQFF
clone size: .
D gene: TRBD2
J gene: TRBJ2-1
V gene: TRBV19

CDR3 DNA: TGTGCCAGCAGTTCCCCCGGGGGGCTACAGTACTTC
CDR3 protein: CASSSPGGLQYF
clone size: once
D gene: .
J gene: TRBJ2-7
V gene: TRBV6-5

CDR3 DNA: TGTGCCAGCAGTCAAGCAGGGGGACCAGATACGCAGTATTTT
CDR3 protein: CASSQAGGPDTQYF
clone size: .
D gene: TRBD1
J gene: TRBJ2-3
V gene: TRBV28

CDR3 DNA: TGTGCCACCACCCTCCGGGACAGGGGTGAAGAGACCCAGTACTTC
CDR3 protein: CATTLRDRGEETQYF
clone size: .
D gene: TRBD1
J gene: TRBJ2-5
V gene: TRBV24-1

CDR3 DNA: TGTGCCAGTTCCGGACAGGGAGGCAATCAGCCCCAGCATTTT
CDR3 protein: CASSGQGGNQPQHF
clone size: .
D gene: TRBD1
J gene: TRBJ1-5
V gene: TRBV19

CDR3 DNA: TGTGCCAGCAGCTTAGCACTGTCCGGGGAGACTGAAGCTTTCTTT
CDR3 protein: CASSLALSGETEAFF
clone size: .
D gene: .
J gene: TRBJ1-1
V gene: TRBV7-9

CDR3 DNA: TGTGCCAGCAGTGAGAGGACAGGGAACAACTATGGCTACACCTTC
CDR3 protein: CASSERTGNNYGYTF
clone size: few
D gene: TRBD1
J gene: TRBJ1-2
V gene: TRBV6-1

CDR3 DNA: TGCGCCAGCAGCTTGGGGTCTAGCACCGGGGAGCTGTTTTTT
CDR3 protein: CASSLGSSTGELFF
clone size: .
D gene: .
J gene: TRBJ2-2
V gene: TRBV5-1

CDR3 DNA: TGTGCCAGCAACTACAGGGGCGAGCAGTACTTC
CDR3 protein: CASNYRGEQYF
clone size: .
D gene: TRBD1
J gene: TRBJ2-7
V gene: TRBV6-5

CDR3 DNA: TGTGCCAGCACCTGGGACAGAACGACTGAAGCTTTCTTT
CDR3 protein: CASTWDRTTEAFF
clone size: .
D gene: TRBD1
J gene: TRBJ1-1
V gene: TRBV2

CDR3 DNA: TGTGCCAGCAGCACCCAGACTAGCGGGTTCCCCAATGAGCAGTTCTTC
CDR3 protein: CASSTQTSGFPNEQFF
clone size: .
D gene: TRBD2
J gene: TRBJ2-1
V gene: TRBV7-9

CDR3 DNA: TGTGCCAGCAGTTTCCGACAGTTAGACTACGAGCAGTACTTC
CDR3 protein: CASSFRQLDYEQYF
clone size: .
D gene: .
J gene: TRBJ2-7
V gene: TRBV6-5

CDR3 DNA: TGCGCCAGCAGCCCCCGACTAGCGGGGCAGGACGGGGAGCTGTTTTTT
CDR3 protein: CASSPRLAGQDGELFF
clone size: .
D gene: TRBD2
J gene: TRBJ2-2
V gene: TRBV5-1

CDR3 DNA: TGTGCCAGCAGCCAAGAGGGGGGTAGAGCTTTCTTT
CDR3 protein: CASSQEGGRAFF
clone size: .
D gene: .
J gene: TRBJ1-1
V gene: TRBV4-2

CDR3 DNA: TGTGCCAGCAGCACCCCCGGGCAGGGTAATACAGATACGCAGTATTTT
CDR3 protein: CASSTPGQGNTDTQYF
clone size: .
D gene: .
J gene: TRBJ2-3
V gene: TRBV5-6

CDR3 DNA: TGTGCCAGCTCTACCGGGACAGGGGGAGTTGGCTACACCTTC
CDR3 protein: CASSTGTGGVGYTF
clone size: .
D gene: TRBD1
J gene: TRBJ1-2
V gene: TRBV18

CDR3 DNA: TGTGCCTGGAGTGTGGTAGCGGGGCCAACGCAGTATTTT
CDR3 protein: CAWSVVAGPTQYF
clone size: .
D gene: TRBD2
J gene: TRBJ2-3
V gene: TRBV30

CDR3 DNA: TGTGCCAGCAGCTTATTCCCCTGGGCCACAGATACGCAGTATTTT
CDR3 protein: CASSLFPWATDTQYF
clone size: .
D gene: .
J gene: TRBJ2-3
V gene: TRBV7-2

CDR3 DNA: TGTGCCAGCAGTTTCCCCGACAGATACACCATATATTTT
CDR3 protein: CASSFPDRYTIYF
clone size: once
D gene: .
J gene: TRBJ1-3
V gene: TRBV12-3/TRBV12-4

CDR3 DNA: TGTGCCAGCAGCTTGGGTGGGGGCCTTTACTTC
CDR3 protein: CASSLGGGLYF
clone size: once
D gene: .
J gene: TRBJ2-7
V gene: TRBV5-6

CDR3 DNA: TGTGCCAGCAGTCCCGGGACAGGGACTGGAAACACCATATATTTT
CDR3 protein: CASSPGTGTGNTIYF
clone size: .
D gene: TRBD1
J gene: TRBJ1-3
V gene: TRBV6-5

CDR3 DNA: TGCGCCAGCAGCCAAAATCCGGGACAGGGGGAGCCTTTCTTT
CDR3 protein: CASSQNPGQGEPFF
clone size: .
D gene: TRBD1
J gene: TRBJ1-1
V gene: TRBV4-1

CDR3 DNA: TGTGCCAGCAGCGCCCGGGACAGGGGGCGCTTGGGTATCTCAGATACGCAGTATTTT
CDR3 protein: CASSARDRGRLGISDTQYF
clone size: .
D gene: TRBD1
J gene: TRBJ2-3
V gene: TRBV9

CDR3 DNA: TGTGCCAGCAGGGTCACCGGGACAGGGGGCACTGAAGCTTTCTTT
CDR3 protein: CASRVTGTGGTEAFF
clone size: .
D gene: TRBD1
J gene: TRBJ1-1
V gene: TRBV6-5

CDR3 DNA: TGTGCCAGCAGCTTACAGGGATTTAGGCAGTATTTT
CDR3 protein: CASSLQGFRQYF
clone size: .
D gene: .
J gene: TRBJ2-3
V gene: TRBV11-2

CDR3 DNA: TGTGCCAGAGAAGGACAGGGCAATGAGCAGTTCTTC
CDR3 protein: CAREGQGNEQFF
clone size: .
D gene: TRBD1
J gene: TRBJ2-1
V gene: TRBV2

CDR3 DNA: TGTGCCATCAGCGGACAGGTATCCACTGGAAACACCATATATTTT
CDR3 protein: CAISGQVSTGNTIYF
clone size: .
D gene: TRBD1
J gene: TRBJ1-3
V gene: TRBV10-3

CDR3 DNA: TGTGCCAGTAGTCCCACCGGGACAGGGGGCGGAAGGGACACTGAAGCTTTCTTT
CDR3 protein: CASSPTGTGGGRDTEAFF
clone size: .
D gene: TRBD1
J gene: TRBJ1-1
V gene: TRBV19

CDR3 DNA: TGTGCCAGCTCACCACCAGGGGTCCCAGATACGCAGTATTTT
CDR3 protein: CASSPPGVPDTQYF
clone size: .
D gene: .
J gene: TRBJ2-3
V gene: TRBV18

CDR3 DNA: TGTGCCAGCAGTTTATCAGGGACAGGAACCCTAGGCATTCAGTACTTC
CDR3 protein: CASSLSGTGTLGIQYF
clone size: .
D gene: TRBD1
J gene: TRBJ2-4
V gene: TRBV27

CDR3 DNA: TGCGCCAGCAGCTTAAAGGGAGAAACCGGGGAGCTGTTTTTT
CDR3 protein: CASSLKGETGELFF
clone size: .
D gene: .
J gene: TRBJ2-2
V gene: TRBV5-1